Here is one TCR beta chain with its context. The antigen remains undetermined. These data belong to a study of response to subunit inactivated influenza vaccine. Study observations and caveats: Few new T cells, the authors suggested, are recruited by each seasonal influenza vaccination.

One entry per CDR3 protein results from TCRdb running MiXCR on the RT-PCR reads. The table includes about 540,000 distinct CDR3 sequences, roughly 25% detected once. The CDR3 contains 17 residues. Germline V gene lookup returns CDR1 SQVTM and CDR2 ANQGSEA. The V gene end was trimmed by 4 bases and the J gene end by 2 bases; junction bases not matched to a gene: 15. The same specimen was also included in a second study, on T cells expressing NK-cell markers. That source adds: UMI-tagged 5'RACE template switching yielded the TCR beta cDNA. Top CD8+ clonotypes included the dominant CD3+CD56+NKG2C+ clonotypes in six donors.

The chain uses TRBV29-1 and TRBJ2-7; 9 nucleotides line up with TRBD1. The sequences come from CD4+ T cells sorted from PBMCs, collected less than 13 days after vaccination. The source is a man aged 50 to 59 who received an inactivated influenza vaccine. CDR3 DNA: TGCAGCGTTGGGGCCCGACGCGAACAGGGGGCCACCTACGAGCAGTACTTC. Protein sequence: CSVGARREQGATYEQYF.